The source of this T cell receptor beta chain is a study of identical twins. Points from the study as a whole: Invariant cells of the MAIT and iNKT types might have partly distorted the zero-insertion analyses. Less excess twin sharing appeared in beta out-of-frame sequences.

One entry per CDR3 protein results from TCRdb running MiXCR on the 5' RACE reads. The sample holds a few hundred thousand distinct CDR3 sequences; 7.5% to 10% are singletons and the top ten take 2.5% to 3%. This CDR3 has 15 amino acids. CDR1 and CDR2 from the germline V gene are DFQATT and SNEGSKA (reference sequence). Trimming took 5 bases from V and 2 from J, leaving 19 bases between them. This clonotype was detected many times. The antigen remains undetermined. This sample was also put to use in a study of yellow fever vaccine responses in identical twins.

The receptor's source is a woman aged 18-30 years in good health. The sequenced sample consisted of PBMCs. This chain joins TRBV20-1 and TRBJ2-7, with D tentatively TRBD1 (5 bases). CDR3 region: CSAFMQGPRAYEQYF. The CDR3 region has the DNA TGCAGTGCTTTTATGCAGGGTCCTCGCGCCTACGAGCAGTACTTC.